This TCR beta chain was documented in a study of post-analysis software for immune sequencing data. Study context: Multiple sclerosis in the patients followed relapsing-remitting, secondary progressive and progressive-relapsing courses. The study, taken as a whole, reports: By F measure, samples from a shared preparation batch strongly co-clustered. Several TRBV segments, TRBV5-6, TRBV5-1 and TRBV20-1 among them, were found more frequent in patients than controls.

In the case of this clonotype: The antigen remains undetermined.

TCR beta libraries were prepared from cDNA with unique molecular identifiers. One entry per CDR3 protein, called by TCRdb with MiXCR from the PCR reads. The data hold about 770,000 distinct CDR3 sequences, with approximately 44% observed a single time. The CDR3 consists of 14 residues. Trimming stripped 5 bases from V and 0 bases from J, with 8 bases between. Germline V gives CDR1 SGHTA, CDR2 FQGTGA. What was sequenced was blood. The chain joins TRBV7-3 to TRBJ2-1, with a weak D call TRBD2 (5 bases). This clonotype was obtained from a girl between 5 and 17 years old with multiple sclerosis. The CDR3 nucleotides are TGTGCCAGCAGCCCCGACTACTCCTACAATGAGCAGTTCTTC. The encoded protein is CASSPDYSYNEQFF.